The 29 T cell receptor beta chains below were found in one sample sequenced in a study of shared clonotypes between healthy human individuals (dated by TCRdb to 2020 to 2022). Library preparation was by the immunoSEQ multiplex PCR assay. Here the immuneACCESS table is served through TCRdb, limited to in-frame sequences with V and J called. Missing clones are a known gap in these copies; in checked studies unresolved V genes cover under half, and the rest lacks a known reason. Within this sample are 2 million to 3 million clones, with just over 90% of them counted one time only. The ten biggest clones cover about 0.13% of the sample. The sample taken for sequencing was naive CD4+ T cells sorted from blood. The meaning of the sample's cell subset or site label: CD45RA+ positively selected. The receptors stem from a man in his late teens or twenties in good health.

J is TRBJ2-7 and V is TRBV11-2; possibly TRBD2 for D (5 bases). V was shortened by 0 bases and J by 2 bases, with 11 bases between the two germline ends. The CDR3 covers 15 residues. Germline CDR1 and CDR2: SGHAT and FQNNGV. The CDR3 region is CASSLDGGQAYEQYF. The CDR3 DNA reads as TGTGCCAGCAGCTTAGATGGCGGGCAAGCCTACGAGCAGTACTTC.

The chain links TRBV28 to TRBJ1-6; tentatively, D is TRBD1 (6 bases). Germline V CDR1 and CDR2: MDHEN, SYDVKM. Trimming shortened V by 5 bases and J by 10 bases, and 15 bases separated the two germline ends. The CDR3 runs to 14 residues. CDR3 in amino acids: CASSTRGKESPLHF. In nucleotides, the CDR3 is TGTGCCAGCAGTACTAGGGGGAAGGAATCACCCCTCCACTTT.

This CDR3 reads CASSFRETRGYEQYF. CDR3 bases: TGTGCCAGCAGCTTTCGGGAGACTAGGGGGTACGAGCAGTACTTC. The chain couples TRBV5-6 to TRBJ2-7; tentatively, D is TRBD1 or TRBD2 (6 bases each). Germline-derived CDR1 and CDR2 are SGHDT and YYEEEE. The V gene lost 2 bases and the J gene lost 4 bases, with 16 bases spanning the gap. The CDR3 length is 15 residues.

The chain links TRBV4-3 to TRBJ2-1; tentatively, D is TRBD2 (6 bases). CDR1 LGHNA and CDR2 YSLEER come from the germline V gene. Deletions cut 0 bases from V and 8 bases from J, with 20 bases between. The CDR3 runs 17 residues. The CDR3 is CASSQEAGTTSPHEQFF. The CDR3 DNA is TGCGCCAGCAGCCAAGAGGCGGGGACCACCAGCCCCCATGAGCAGTTCTTC.

The chain is built from TRBV6-5 and TRBJ1-1, with 12 nucleotides matching TRBD1. This CDR3 comprises 15 residues. V trimming: 7 bases; J trimming: 6 bases; junction bases outside the gene matches: 9. Per the germline V gene, CDR1 is MNHEY and CDR2 is SVGAGI. The chain's CDR3 is CASKGQGAFSSEAFF. CDR3 nucleotides: TGTGCCAGCAAGGGACAGGGGGCGTTCAGTTCTGAAGCTTTCTTT.

This clone appeared a single time. The chain recombines TRBV5-1 with TRBJ2-7; D is perhaps TRBD1 (6 bases). The V gene's germline CDR1 is SGHRS and CDR2 YFSETQ. The CDR3 is 13 amino acids. V was trimmed by 4 bases and J by 6 bases, leaving 14 bases between them. CDR3 nucleotides: TGCGCCAGCAGCCGGGACATGGTTACCGAGCAGTACTTC. Translating gives CASSRDMVTEQYF.

The V call is TRBV30, the J call TRBJ2-5; no definite D call. Trimming removed 2 bases at V and 5 bases at J, with 15 bases between. Germline values: CDR1 GTSNPN, CDR2 SVGIG (reference sequence). The CDR3 consists of 14 residues. The CDR3 reads CAWSSSQKRETQYF. CDR3 DNA: TGTGCCTGGAGTAGTTCTCAAAAGAGGGAGACCCAGTACTTC.

This sequence joins TRBV11-2 and TRBJ2-3, with D perhaps TRBD1 (5 bases). V lost 3 bases to trimming and J lost 2 bases, with 18 bases between them. Germline V gene data show CDR1 as SGHAT and CDR2 as FQNNGV. The CDR3 runs 17 residues. CDR3 loop: CASSFIGIAGPTDTQYF. As DNA, the CDR3 is TGTGCCAGCAGCTTCATAGGTATAGCAGGGCCCACAGATACGCAGTATTTT.

The genes are TRBV18 and TRBJ1-5; D is unclear. Germline values: CDR1 KGHSH, CDR2 LQKENI. The CDR3 covers 12 residues. Trimming took off 6 bases at V and 0 bases at J, with 3 bases between the two ends. CDR3 bases: TGTGCCAGCTCCCATAGCAATCAGCCCCAGCATTTT. Protein product: CASSHSNQPQHF.

V usage is TRBV6-5 and J usage is TRBJ1-2; 7 bases map to TRBD1. Germline CDR1 is MNHEY and CDR2 is SVGAGI. This CDR3 comprises 13 residues. Trimming took 10 bases from V and 3 from J; bases not matched to a gene: 8. CDR3 sequence (DNA): TGTGCCACCTCCAACAGGGGAGACTATGGCTACACCTTC. It yields the protein CATSNRGDYGYTF.

This chain links TRBV28 with TRBJ1-4; D possibly corresponds to TRBD1 (5 bases). This CDR3 has 13 residues. Trimming shortened V by 7 bases and J by 6 bases, and 12 bases separated the two germline ends. The germline V gene has CDR1 MDHEN and CDR2 SYDVKM. The CDR3 nucleotides are TGTGCCAGCACTCAGGGAGGGGATGAAAAACTGTTTTTT. Amino acid sequence: CASTQGGDEKLFF.

The chain has TRBV7-9 and TRBJ1-2, with TRBD1 matching over 7 bases. Germline V CDR1 and CDR2: SEHNR, FQNEAQ (reference sequence). This CDR3 region has 17 residues. The ends lost 0 bases at V and 5 bases at J; junction bases unmatched: 12. The CDR3: CASSLAGTVRGRYGYTF. In DNA form, the CDR3 reads TGTGCCAGCAGCTTAGCGGGGACAGTACGCGGTCGGTATGGCTACACCTTC. The whole variable domain, remainder taken from reference TRBV7-9 and TRBJ1-2, is DTGVSQNPRHKITKRGQNVTFRCDPISEHNRLYWYRQTLGQGPEFLTYFQNEAQLEKSRLLSDRFSAERPKGSFSTLEIQRTEQGDSAMYLCASSLAGTVRGRYGYTFGSGTRLTVV.

The V call is TRBV6-1, the J call TRBJ1-4; possibly TRBD1 for D (5 bases). The CDR3 has 15 amino acids. The germline V and J ends were trimmed by 2 bases and 3 bases, with 10 bases remaining between them. The germline gives CDR1 MNHNS, CDR2 SASEGT. The CDR3 DNA follows: TGTGCCAGCAGTGAACAGGGTACGGCTAATGAAAAACTGTTTTTT. It specifies CASSEQGTANEKLFF.

In its sample, this clone was seen once. The V gene is TRBV7-9, the J gene TRBJ1-6, with D possibly TRBD1 on 5 matching bases. CDR3 size: 15 residues. Germline assignment: CDR1 SEHNR and CDR2 FQNEAQ (reference sequence). Trimming left V 7 bases short and J 5 bases short, with 15 bases between. DNA for the CDR3: TGTGCCAGCACCCTTTTGACAGTGGATAATTCACCCCTCCACTTT. Translation: CASTLLTVDNSPLHF.

The chain joins TRBV6-5 to TRBJ1-2, with a tentative D call TRBD1 (5 bases). The V end was cut by 7 bases, the J end by 13 bases, with 28 bases between. The CDR3 sequence is 15 residues long. Germline assignment: CDR1 MNHEY and CDR2 SVGAGI. CDR3 nucleotides: TGTGCCAGCACCGTCACCCTAGACAGTTCCCTAGGTCTCACCTTC. Translation: CASTVTLDSSLGLTF.

The gene calls are TRBV4-1 and TRBJ1-3; the match to TRBD1 covers 7 bases. The length of the CDR3 is 21 residues. In germline, CDR1 is MGHRA, CDR2 YSYEKL. The V segment lost 3 bases and the J segment 0 bases; nucleotides outside the gene matches: 20. The CDR3 protein is CASSQWITQGTTLNSGNTIYF. The DNA for the CDR3 is TGCGCCAGCAGCCAGTGGATCACACAGGGGACCACCCTAAACTCTGGAAACACCATATATTTT.

J is TRBJ1-4 and V is TRBV7-3; TRBD1 matches at 7 bases. Germline V gene data show CDR1 as SGHTA and CDR2 as FQGTGA. The V gene end was trimmed by 4 bases and the J gene end by 7 bases; junction bases not matched to a gene: 9. This CDR3 region has 15 residues. In nucleotides, the CDR3 is TGTGCCAGCAGCTCCAAGAGGGGGCTGGGTGAAAAACTGTTTTTT. Protein sequence: CASSSKRGLGEKLFF.

DNA of the CDR3: TGTGCCAGTAGATCCTATAGCAATCAGCCCCAGCATTTT. This encodes CASRSYSNQPQHF. This chain connects TRBV6-6 to TRBJ1-5; D gene uncertain. This CDR3 has 13 amino acids. Germline assignment: CDR1 MNHNY and CDR2 SVGAGI (reference sequence). V lost 9 bases and J lost 0, with 9 bases in between.

This clone appeared a few times. J is TRBJ1-1 and V is TRBV5-1; perhaps TRBD1 as D (5 bases). The CDR3 is made up of 12 amino acids. Trimming removed 4 bases from V and 11 bases from J, with 15 bases in between. Germline assignment: CDR1 SGHRS and CDR2 YFSETQ. The CDR3 here is CASSPGPFEAFF. CDR3 coding DNA: TGCGCCAGCAGCCCGGGACCCTTCGAGGCTTTCTTT.

The genes are TRBV10-3 and TRBJ1-2; D is uncertain. Germline CDR1 is ENHRY and CDR2 is SYGVKD. The CDR3 covers 13 residues. The ends were cut back, 4 bases at V and 4 bases at J, with 10 bases in the middle. The CDR3 nucleotides read TGTGCCATCAGTGGTCACGGATCCTATGGCTACACCTTC. This sequence encodes CAISGHGSYGYTF.

In nucleotides, the CDR3 is TGTGCCAGCAGCCCCGCGGGGGCAGGTAATGAAAAACTGTTTTTT. Encoded protein: CASSPAGAGNEKLFF. This chain connects TRBV28 to TRBJ1-4; tentative D call: TRBD1 (6 bases). The CDR3 contains 15 residues. Germline values: CDR1 MDHEN, CDR2 SYDVKM. The V end was cut by 6 bases, the J end by 4 bases, with 15 bases between. The full variable domain, rest sourced from reference TRBV28 and TRBJ1-4, is DVKVTQSSRYLVKRTGEKVFLECVQDMDHENMFWYRQDPGLGLRLIYFSYDVKMKEKGDIPEGYSVSREKKERFSLILESASTNQTSMYLCASSPAGAGNEKLFFGSGTQLSVL.

V is TRBV18 and J is TRBJ2-1; tentatively, D is TRBD2 (8 bases). This CDR3 has 14 residues. From germline, CDR1 is KGHSH and CDR2 LQKENI. V lost 2 bases and J 9 bases, leaving 14 bases between the germline ends. CDR3 in DNA: TGTGCCAGCTCACCAATACAGGGGACTAGTGAGCAGTTCTTC. Protein sequence: CASSPIQGTSEQFF.

V gene TRBV18 combines with J gene TRBJ1-1, with a possible D match to TRBD1 (5 bases). Germline loops: CDR1 KGHSH, CDR2 LQKENI. There are 17 residues in the CDR3. The V and J ends lost 3 bases and 0 bases respectively, with 17 bases between them. The CDR3 is CASSPPAGAGMNTEAFF. The CDR3 DNA is TGTGCCAGCTCACCCCCTGCCGGGGCGGGGATGAACACTGAAGCTTTCTTT.

Points on this clone: Other nucleotide sequences in the sample specify the same CDR3. The chain is built from TRBV20-1 and TRBJ1-2; D is unresolved. V dropped 4 bases and J dropped 7 bases, with 10 bases sitting between them. CDR1 and CDR2 from the germline V gene are DFQATT and SNEGSKA (reference sequence). CDR3 length: 11 amino acids. CDR3 residues: CSATLGGGYTF. The CDR3, as DNA: TGCAGTGCTACACTCGGCGGTGGCTACACCTTC.

The chain carries TRBV5-1 and TRBJ2-7; the D call may be TRBD1 or TRBD2 (5 bases each). Germline V gene data show CDR1 as SGHRS and CDR2 as YFSETQ. Deletions cut 4 bases from V and 6 bases from J, with 23 bases between. The CDR3 covers 16 residues. In DNA form, the CDR3 reads TGCGCCAGCAGCCCGGGCTCAGGGTCGTGGGGGAGCGAGCAGTACTTC. Protein product: CASSPGSGSWGSEQYF.

CDR3 residues: CASKAGGGTGELFF. In DNA form, the CDR3 reads TGCGCCAGCAAGGCGGGGGGCGGAACCGGGGAGCTGTTTTTT. The chain employs TRBV10-1 and TRBJ2-2, with 8 bases matching TRBD2. Germline CDR1 WNHNN, CDR2 SYGVQD (reference sequence). Trimming at V came to 7 bases and at J to 5 bases, leaving 6 bases not matched to a gene. The CDR3 contains 14 residues.

The chain carries TRBV28 and TRBJ2-1, with 9 bases lining up with TRBD1. V lost 5 bases, J lost 3 bases, and 8 bases stayed unmatched. CDR1 is MDHEN and CDR2 is SYDVKM in the germline V gene. The CDR3 extends over 16 amino acids. For the CDR3, the DNA is TGTGCCAGCAGTCCCTCCGGGACAGGGTTCTACAATGAGCAGTTCTTC. Translating it yields CASSPSGTGFYNEQFF.

The J gene is TRBJ2-7, the V gene TRBV7-9, with D hard to call. This CDR3 comprises 16 residues. Trimming took 2 bases from V and 0 from J, leaving 14 bases between them. Germline CDR1 reads SEHNR; CDR2 reads FQNEAQ (reference sequence). CDR3 in DNA: TGTGCCAGCAGCTTATTTTCCCCCCTGAGCTCCTACGAGCAGTACTTC. Protein: CASSLFSPLSSYEQYF. Full variable domain (rest looked up from reference TRBV7-9 and TRBJ2-7): DTGVSQNPRHKITKRGQNVTFRCDPISEHNRLYWYRQTLGQGPEFLTYFQNEAQLEKSRLLSDRFSAERPKGSFSTLEIQRTEQGDSAMYLCASSLFSPLSSYEQYFGPGTRLTVT.

V and J are TRBV10-3 and TRBJ2-1, with TRBD1 matching over 8 bases. The ends lost 3 bases at V and 1 base at J; junction bases unmatched: 2. Germline V gives CDR1 ENHRY, CDR2 SYGVKD. CDR3 length equals 15 residues. The CDR3 DNA reads TGTGCCATCAGTGAACAGGGGGGTTCCTACAATGAGCAGTTCTTC. Its protein product is CAISEQGGSYNEQFF.